This T cell receptor (beta chain) was captured in a study of Graves' ophthalmopathy and Graves' hyperthyroidism. Orbital computed tomography, thyroid ultrasound, TRAb, serum thyroxine and clinical symptoms formed the basis of diagnosis. RNA transcripts were the source from which TCR beta CDR3 regions were amplified. First-round RT-PCR with HTBI primers preceded a second-round multiplex PCR. TCRdb itself ran the multiplex PCR reads through MiXCR, one entry per CDR3 protein. Of roughly 230,000 distinct CDR3 sequences in the sample, 20% to 25% were seen once. The sequencing input was peripheral blood. The clonotype originates from a woman between 50 and 59 years old with Graves' ophthalmopathy.

DNA of the CDR3: TGTGCCAGCAGCGTAGAACCAGGGGCGCTTCGACCCCAGCATTTT. Translated, it gives CASSVEPGALRPQHF. The chain uses TRBV9 and TRBJ1-5, with D possibly being TRBD1 (6 bases). Germline V gene data show CDR1 as SGDLS and CDR2 as YYNGEE. The CDR3 has 15 amino acids. V gave up 0 bases and J gave up 10 bases, with 17 bases separating them.